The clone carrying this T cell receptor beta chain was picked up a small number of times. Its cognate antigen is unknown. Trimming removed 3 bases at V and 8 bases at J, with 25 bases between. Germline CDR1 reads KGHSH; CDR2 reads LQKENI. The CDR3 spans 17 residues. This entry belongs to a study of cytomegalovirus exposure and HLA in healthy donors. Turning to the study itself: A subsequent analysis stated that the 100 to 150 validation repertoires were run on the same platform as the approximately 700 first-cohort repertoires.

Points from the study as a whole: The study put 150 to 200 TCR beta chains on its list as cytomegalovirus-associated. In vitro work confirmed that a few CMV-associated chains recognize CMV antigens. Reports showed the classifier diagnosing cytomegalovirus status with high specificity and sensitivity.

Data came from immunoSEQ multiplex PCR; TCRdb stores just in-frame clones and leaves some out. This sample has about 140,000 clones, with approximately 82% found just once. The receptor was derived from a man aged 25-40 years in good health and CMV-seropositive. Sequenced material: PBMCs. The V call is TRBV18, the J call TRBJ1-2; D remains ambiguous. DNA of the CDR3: TGTGCCAGCTCACCCGGTGCTCGGGGAGGGAGCGTGGAAGGCTACACCTTC. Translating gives CASSPGARGGSVEGYTF.